The sequence of this T cell receptor beta chain was determined in a study of cytomegalovirus exposure and HLA in healthy donors. As for the study in general: Among 150 million to 200 million T cells, an earlier analysis found approximately 110 million unique TCR beta sequences.

The donors were healthy bone marrow donors. This clone was counted a few times. What it recognizes is unknown. Study-level results: Cytomegalovirus association was assigned to about 150 TCR beta chains.

The PCR ran on 60 Vbeta and 13 Jbeta primers. The method was immunoSEQ multiplex PCR; TCRdb's version includes in-frame clones alone and lacks a portion of them. The data show roughly 100,000 clones, less than 80% seen once. Germline loops: CDR1 SGHRS, CDR2 YFSETQ. The CDR3 consists of 16 residues. The V end lost 8 bases, the J end lost 1 base, and 18 bases lay between the germline ends. Source material: PBMCs. This receptor was taken from a woman aged 50 to 60 in good health and CMV-seropositive. V gene TRBV5-1 combines with J gene TRBJ2-2; D perhaps matches TRBD1 (6 bases). CDR3 sequence: CASSRSGTLNTGELFF. The CDR3, as DNA: TGCGCCAGTTCCCGATCCGGGACACTGAACACCGGGGAGCTGTTTTTT.